Following are 31 T cell receptor beta chains from one sample sequenced in a study of siplizumab effects on memory and regulatory T cells. The repertoire was sequenced with immunoSEQ multiplex PCR; TCRdb's copy has only in-frame clones and lacks some. Among around 86,000 clones listed, around 94% were seen once. The source material was non-Treg CD4+ T cells sorted from blood. These receptor sequences come from a human donor in good health.

The rearrangement uses TRBV7-9 and TRBJ2-2; possible D gene TRBD1, 7 bases. V was pared by 5 bases and J by 5 bases, with 18 bases between. The CDR3 length is 16 residues. CDR1 and CDR2 (germline): SEHNR, FQNEAQ (reference sequence). The CDR3 sequence: CASSPSGAGGTGELFF. DNA of the CDR3: TGTGCCAGCAGCCCCTCCGGGGCAGGGGGGACCGGGGAGCTGTTTTTT.

The chain links TRBV6-1 to TRBJ1-6, with a possible D match to TRBD1 (5 bases). Germline-derived CDR1 and CDR2 are MNHNS and SASEGT. CDR3 size: 15 residues. The V end lost 6 bases, the J end lost 8 bases, and 17 bases lay between the germline ends. CDR3 DNA: TGTGCCAGCAGAAGACAGACAGCTGGGGATTCACCCCTCCACTTT. Translated: CASRRQTAGDSPLHF.

The chain combines TRBV7-9 with TRBJ2-5, with D perhaps TRBD1 or TRBD2 (6 bases each). Trimming removed 5 bases from V and 2 bases from J, with 15 bases in between. Germline CDR1 and CDR2: SEHNR and FQNEAQ (reference sequence). The CDR3 is made up of 15 amino acids. The CDR3 DNA follows: TGTGCCAGCAGCCCTGTCGGGGGCCGACAAGAGACCCAGTACTTC. Translated, it gives CASSPVGGRQETQYF.

The rearrangement links TRBV5-4 to TRBJ1-2; TRBD1 aligns across 12 bases. V dropped 0 bases and J dropped 6; count of bases not matched to a gene: 9. Germline V CDR1 and CDR2: SGHNT, YYREEE (reference sequence). CDR3 length: 17 amino acids. The CDR3 DNA is TGTGCCAGCAGCTTGGGGGTGCCGGGACAGGGGGCTGATGGCTACACCTTC. Translated, it gives CASSLGVPGQGADGYTF.

The chain has TRBV19 and TRBJ2-4, with TRBD1 matching 7 bases. Germline CDR1 reads LNHDA; CDR2 reads SQIVND (reference sequence). The CDR3 is 14 residues long. The J segment lost 15 bases and the V segment lost 5 bases, leaving 16 bases of the junction unmatched. For the CDR3, the DNA is TGTGCCAGTAGTCCCCCCGGACAGGTCGAGGTAGCGTACTTC. It encodes CASSPPGQVEVAYF. Looking up the rest from reference TRBV19 and TRBJ2-4 gives the full variable domain: DGGITQSPKYLFRKEGQNVTLSCEQNLNHDAMYWYRQDPGQGLRLIYYSQIVNDFQKGDIAEGYSVSREKKESFPLTVTSAQKNPTAFYLCASSPPGQVEVAYFGAGTRLSVL.

The sample holds one count of this clone. The CDR3 sequence is CASSRTGGGGGEQYF. CDR3 nucleotide sequence: TGTGCCAGCTCACGCACCGGGGGAGGGGGAGGCGAGCAGTACTTC. The chain links TRBV18 to TRBJ2-7; possibly TRBD2 for D (7 bases). The CDR3 spans 15 residues. V lost 4 bases, J lost 6 bases, and 19 bases lay in between. From germline, CDR1 is KGHSH and CDR2 LQKENI. Full variable domain (remainder filled in from reference TRBV18 and TRBJ2-7): NAGVMQNPRHLVRRRGQEARLRCSPMKGHSHVYWYRQLPEEGLKFMVYLQKENIIDESGMPKERFSAEFPKEGPSILRIQQVVRGDSAAYFCASSRTGGGGGEQYFGPGTRLTVT.

The chain links TRBV2 to TRBJ2-5, with D tentatively TRBD1 or TRBD2 (6 bases each). This CDR3 has 13 amino acids. V lost 6 bases and J lost 8, with 16 bases in between. CDR1 is SNHLY and CDR2 is FYNNEI in the germline V gene. The CDR3 sequence: CASRRGTLFTQYF. The CDR3 DNA follows: TGTGCCAGCAGGCGCGGGACACTCTTCACCCAGTACTTC.

The chain links TRBV19 to TRBJ1-1, with D unclear. This CDR3 is 13 amino acids long. Germline CDR1 is LNHDA and CDR2 is SQIVND (reference sequence). Trimming left V 3 bases short and J 2 bases short, with 7 bases between. CDR3 region: CASSIPPNTEAFF. Written as DNA, the CDR3 is TGTGCCAGTAGTATCCCCCCCAACACTGAAGCTTTCTTT.

This CDR3 is CASSGVRETQYF. CDR3 DNA sequence: TGTGCCAGCAGCGGGGTAAGGGAGACCCAGTACTTC. The chain combines TRBV14 with TRBJ2-5; D unclear. The CDR3 covers 12 residues. V lost 5 bases and J lost 5, with 9 bases in between. Germline CDR1 reads SGHDN; CDR2 reads FVKESK.

The chain joins TRBV14 to TRBJ2-7; 14 nucleotides match TRBD2. V lost 1 base to trimming and J lost 5 bases; unmatched junction nucleotides: 19. Per germline, CDR1 SGHDN and CDR2 FVKESK. This CDR3 has 21 amino acids. The DNA of the CDR3 is TGTGCCAGCAGCCAAGTTTCGGGACTAGCGGGAGCCCAATACCCCTTCCACGAGCAGTACTTC. Protein: CASSQVSGLAGAQYPFHEQYF.

The rearrangement joins TRBV14 to TRBJ1-2; 9 nucleotides align to TRBD1. The CDR3 extends over 13 amino acids. Trimming removed 4 bases from V and 4 bases from J; junction bases left unmatched: 1. Germline loops: CDR1 SGHDN, CDR2 FVKESK. The CDR3 is CASSRDRVYGYTF. DNA of the CDR3: TGTGCCAGCAGCCGGGACAGGGTCTATGGCTACACCTTC. The variable domain in full, completed from reference TRBV14 and TRBJ1-2, reads EAGVTQFPSHSVIEKGQTVTLRCDPISGHDNLYWYRRVMGKEIKFLLHFVKESKQDESGMPNNRFLAERTGGTYSTLKVQPAELEDSGVYFCASSRDRVYGYTFGSGTRLTVV.

The chain carries TRBV7-8 and TRBJ2-7, with 9 bases that match TRBD1. This CDR3 is 15 amino acids long. V gave up 6 bases and J gave up 2 bases; unmatched junction bases: 8. From germline, CDR1 is SGHVS and CDR2 FQNEAQ. The CDR3 region is CASSSPGQGTYEQYF. DNA of the CDR3: TGTGCCAGCAGTTCTCCGGGACAGGGAACCTACGAGCAGTACTTC.

The CDR3 DNA reads TGTGCCAGCAGCCGTCTAGCGGGGGGGAGCGAGACCCAGTACTTC. Protein: CASSRLAGGSETQYF. The chain carries TRBV14 and TRBJ2-5, with 12 bases that match TRBD2. The CDR3 consists of 15 residues. Trimming removed 4 bases from V and 5 bases from J; junction bases left unmatched: 5. The germline V gene encodes CDR1 SGHDN and CDR2 FVKESK. The variable domain in full, with the rest retrieved from reference TRBV14 and TRBJ2-5, is EAGVTQFPSHSVIEKGQTVTLRCDPISGHDNLYWYRRVMGKEIKFLLHFVKESKQDESGMPNNRFLAERTGGTYSTLKVQPAELEDSGVYFCASSRLAGGSETQYFGPGTRLLVL.

The V and J genes are TRBV19 and TRBJ1-2, with 10 bases matching TRBD1. V lost 2 bases to trimming and J lost 8 bases; unmatched junction nucleotides: 11. Germline V gene data show CDR1 as LNHDA and CDR2 as SQIVND (reference sequence). The CDR3 covers 16 residues. In DNA, the CDR3 is TGTGCCAGTAGTATAAGGCTATCCGGGACAGGGGTCGGCTACACCTTC. Its translation: CASSIRLSGTGVGYTF.

The chain is built from TRBV4-1 and TRBJ1-2, with D tentatively TRBD1 (5 bases). Germline CDR1 and CDR2: MGHRA and YSYEKL. Trimming left V 4 bases short and J 1 base short, with 16 bases between. This CDR3 region has 16 residues. CDR3 bases: TGCGCCAGCAGCCTCCCCGAATGGGGGGTTAACTATGGCTACACCTTC. Translation gives CASSLPEWGVNYGYTF.

V is TRBV19 and J is TRBJ1-5; no clear D. The CDR3 spans 11 residues. Germline V lookup: CDR1 LNHDA, CDR2 SQIVND (reference sequence). Trimming shortened V by 4 bases and J by 6 bases, and 4 bases separated the two germline ends. The CDR3 region is CASSSGQPQHF. The CDR3 DNA reads as TGTGCCAGTAGTAGTGGTCAGCCCCAGCATTTT. Supplemented by reference TRBV19 and TRBJ1-5, the full variable domain reads DGGITQSPKYLFRKEGQNVTLSCEQNLNHDAMYWYRQDPGQGLRLIYYSQIVNDFQKGDIAEGYSVSREKKESFPLTVTSAQKNPTAFYLCASSSGQPQHFGDGTRLSIL.

The genes are TRBV5-1 and TRBJ2-1; 9 bases agree with TRBD2. Germline V CDR1 and CDR2: SGHRS, YFSETQ. V was clipped by 6 bases and J by 7 bases; unmatched bases: 8. The CDR3 covers 14 residues. The CDR3 nucleotides read TGCGCCAGCAAACGCGGGGGGGCCTCTAATGAGCAGTTCTTC. Amino acid sequence: CASKRGGASNEQFF.

The chain uses TRBV7-2 and TRBJ2-7, with D perhaps given as TRBD1 or TRBD2 (7 bases each). Germline lookup yields CDR1 SGHTA and CDR2 FQGNSA. The V end lost 5 bases, the J end lost 6 bases, and 11 bases lay between the germline ends. This CDR3 has 12 amino acids. CDR3 bases: TGTGCCAGCAGCACCAGGGGGGGCGAGCAGTACTTC. The encoded protein is CASSTRGGEQYF.

This sequence joins TRBV21-1 and TRBJ2-1; TRBD2, the D gene given by the table, was not confirmed from the DNA. TRBV21-1 is assigned pseudogene status. CDR3 size: 19 residues. In DNA form, the CDR3 reads TGTGCCAGCAGCAAAAGGGGTCTAGCGGGGAGAAGCTCCTACAATGAGCAGTTCTTC. Amino acids: CASSKRGLAGRSSYNEQFF.

The rearrangement links TRBV7-6 to TRBJ1-3; D is unclear. V gave up 1 base and J gave up 0 bases, with 10 bases separating them. Germline V CDR1 and CDR2: SGHVS, FNYEAQ. The CDR3 runs to 16 residues. The DNA of the CDR3 is TGTGCCAGCAGCTTAGGGACGGCGTACTCTGGAAACACCATATATTTT. Encoded protein: CASSLGTAYSGNTIYF.

The chain combines TRBV6-5 with TRBJ1-2; weak D call: TRBD1 (5 bases). Trimming took off 4 bases at V and 10 bases at J, with 16 bases between the two ends. This CDR3 has 13 residues. Looked up from germline, CDR1 is MNHEY and CDR2 is SVGAGI. The CDR3 nucleotides read TGTGCCAGCAGTTTCAGGCAGGGAAGTCCCTACACCTTC. It yields the protein CASSFRQGSPYTF.

The chain recombines TRBV2 with TRBJ2-5, with TRBD2 identical over 9 bases. V shed 6 bases, J shed 6 bases, and the junction held 8 bases outside the gene matches. Germline V CDR1 and CDR2: SNHLY, FYNNEI. The CDR3 extends over 14 amino acids. CDR3 in amino acids: CASRAGTSTQTQYF. The CDR3 coding sequence is TGTGCCAGCAGAGCCGGGACTAGCACACAGACCCAGTACTTC.

The chain has TRBV29-1 and TRBJ2-2; D is uncertain. V dropped 0 bases and J dropped 4 bases, with 9 bases sitting between them. Germline V gives CDR1 SQVTM, CDR2 ANQGSEA. This CDR3 has 14 residues. This CDR3 reads CSVEEGASTGELFF. The CDR3 DNA follows: TGCAGCGTTGAAGAGGGTGCGAGCACCGGGGAGCTGTTTTTT.

The CDR3 DNA reads TGTGCCAGCAGTTCGGGAAACATTCAGTACTTC. This translates into CASSSGNIQYF. This sequence joins TRBV11-3 and TRBJ2-4; D uncertain. Germline V gene sequence: CDR1 SGHNT, CDR2 YENEEA. Trimming shortened V by 6 bases and J by 6 bases, and 6 bases separated the two germline ends. The CDR3 extends over 11 amino acids.

This chain joins TRBV6-5 and TRBJ1-2, with 7 bases matching TRBD1. This CDR3 is 15 amino acids long. V dropped 3 bases and J dropped 7; count of bases not matched to a gene: 11. CDR1 MNHEY and CDR2 SVGAGI come from the germline V gene. The CDR3 loop is CASSYEGAGKGGYTF. Here the CDR3 DNA reads TGTGCCAGCAGTTATGAGGGGGCAGGAAAGGGTGGCTACACCTTC.

This clone was seen once. The chain carries TRBV5-1 and TRBJ2-7; D uncertain. CDR1 is SGHRS, CDR2 YFSETQ, per germline. V was trimmed by 0 bases and J by 6 bases, leaving 7 bases between them. This CDR3 region has 12 residues. Written as DNA, the CDR3 is TGCGCCAGCAGCTTGGATTTAGGCGAGCAGTACTTC. Translated: CASSLDLGEQYF.

The chain joins TRBV30 to TRBJ2-7; TRBD2 matches 10 bases. After removal of 0 bases from V and 4 bases from J, the junction contained 3 bases not matched to a gene. CDR1 GTSNPN and CDR2 SVGIG come from the germline V gene (reference sequence). The CDR3 spans 14 residues. The CDR3 region has the DNA TGTGCCTGGAGTGTGACTAGCGGGTCTTACGAGCAGTACTTC. Protein sequence: CAWSVTSGSYEQYF. The full variable domain, completed using reference TRBV30 and TRBJ2-7, is SQTIHQWPATLVQPVGSPLSLECTVEGTSNPNLYWYRQAAGRGLQLLFYSVGIGQISSEVPQNLSASRPQDRQFILSSKKLLLSDSGFYLCAWSVTSGSYEQYFGPGTRLTVT.

The CDR3 bases are TGTGCCAGCAGCCCCAGGTCCGGGACTAGCCCGAACCTCAAACAAGAGACCCAGTACTTC. As protein: CASSPRSGTSPNLKQETQYF. This chain joins TRBV5-5 and TRBJ2-5, with TRBD2 identical over 9 bases. Germline V lookup: CDR1 SGHKS, CDR2 YYEKEE (reference sequence). With 4 bases clipped from V and 2 bases from J, the junction kept 21 bases outside the gene matches. This CDR3 contains 20 residues.

The count of this clone is one. The chain has TRBV6-1 and TRBJ1-2; a possible D gene is TRBD1 (5 bases). CDR3 length: 13 amino acids. Germline V lookup: CDR1 MNHNS, CDR2 SASEGT. V lost 4 bases and J 6 bases, leaving 12 bases between the germline ends. The CDR3 sequence is CASSGQGFNGYTF. The DNA of the CDR3 is TGTGCCAGCAGTGGTCAGGGCTTCAATGGCTACACCTTC.

The rearrangement links TRBV19 to TRBJ2-3, with a weak D call TRBD2 (6 bases). V gave up 4 bases and J gave up 3 bases, with 14 bases separating them. The CDR3 runs to 15 residues. Germline CDR1 reads LNHDA; CDR2 reads SQIVND (reference sequence). The CDR3 reads CASSRTGTSTDTQYF. CDR3 sequence (DNA): TGTGCCAGTAGTAGAACCGGGACTTCAACAGATACGCAGTATTTT.

This chain links TRBV4-1 with TRBJ2-7; no clear D. V was cut by 1 base and J by 2 bases, with 9 bases left in between. There are 14 residues in the CDR3. Per the germline V gene, CDR1 is MGHRA and CDR2 is YSYEKL. CDR3 sequence: CASSQAETTYEQYF. CDR3 DNA: TGCGCCAGCAGCCAAGCGGAAACGACCTACGAGCAGTACTTC.